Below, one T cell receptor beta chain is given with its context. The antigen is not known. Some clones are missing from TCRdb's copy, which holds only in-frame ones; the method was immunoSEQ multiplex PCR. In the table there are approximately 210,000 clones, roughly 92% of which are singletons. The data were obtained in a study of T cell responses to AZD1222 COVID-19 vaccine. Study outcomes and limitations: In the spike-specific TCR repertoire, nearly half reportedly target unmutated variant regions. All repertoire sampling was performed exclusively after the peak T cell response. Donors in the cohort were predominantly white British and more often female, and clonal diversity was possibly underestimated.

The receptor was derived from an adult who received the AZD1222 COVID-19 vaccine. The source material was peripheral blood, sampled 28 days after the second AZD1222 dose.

This CDR3 reads CASSLPGATNYGYTF. DNA for the CDR3: TGTGCCAGCAGCTTGCCGGGGGCTACTAACTATGGCTACACCTTC. V usage is TRBV5-6 and J usage is TRBJ1-2; D might be TRBD1 (6 bases). There are 15 residues in the CDR3. V was shortened by 1 base and J by 0 bases, with 10 bases between the two germline ends. Germline values: CDR1 SGHDT, CDR2 YYEEEE.